These 21 T cell receptor beta chains share one sample of origin, sequenced in a study of T cell responses to AZD1222 COVID-19 vaccine. Clones were sequenced by immunoSEQ multiplex PCR, and TCRdb holds only the in-frame ones, with some missing. The sample lists about 73,000 clones; 89% were seen once. The sequences come from peripheral blood, collected 28 days after the second AZD1222 dose. The receptors derive from an adult who received the AZD1222 COVID-19 vaccine.

This clone appeared a few times. The chain carries TRBV24-1 and TRBJ2-7; 8 bases map to TRBD1. This CDR3 has 14 residues. The V segment lost 4 bases and the J segment 2 bases; nucleotides outside the gene matches: 3. Germline-derived CDR1 and CDR2 are KGHDR and SFDVKD. CDR3: CATSEGQAAYEQYF. CDR3 nucleotides: TGTGCCACCAGTGAGGGACAGGCGGCCTACGAGCAGTACTTC.

The chain joins TRBV5-5 to TRBJ1-1; the D gene is possibly TRBD1 (6 bases). Germline assignment: CDR1 SGHKS and CDR2 YYEKEE (reference sequence). Trimming shortened V by 0 bases and J by 2 bases, and 11 bases separated the two germline ends. This CDR3 comprises 15 residues. The CDR3 loop is CASSLGPRGNTEAFF. The CDR3 DNA sequence: TGTGCCAGCAGCTTGGGACCCAGGGGAAACACTGAAGCTTTCTTT. The full variable domain, its missing parts supplied by reference TRBV5-5 and TRBJ1-1, is DAGVTQSPTHLIKTRGQQVTLRCSPISGHKSVSWYQQVLGQGPQFIFQYYEKEERGRGNFPDRFSARQFPNYSSELNVNALLLGDSALYLCASSLGPRGNTEAFFGQGTRLTVV.

This clone was detected a few times. The CDR3 sequence is CASSETSRVEKLFF. In nucleotides, the CDR3 is TGTGCCAGCAGTGAAACGTCCCGGGTTGAAAAACTGTTTTTT. The chain has TRBV25-1 and TRBJ1-4, with D unresolved. CDR3 length: 14 amino acids. V shed 2 bases and J shed 7 bases, with 11 bases lying between them. CDR1 MGHDK and CDR2 SYGVNS come from the germline V gene.

The rearrangement uses TRBV4-1 and TRBJ2-5, with TRBD1 matching 8 bases. The J segment lost 4 bases and the V segment lost 2 bases, leaving 6 bases of the junction unmatched. Looked up from germline, CDR1 is MGHRA and CDR2 is YSYEKL. The CDR3 sequence is 15 residues long. The CDR3 region is CASSQSGQGGETQYF. The CDR3 DNA follows: TGCGCCAGCAGCCAAAGCGGACAGGGAGGAGAGACCCAGTACTTC.

Here the CDR3 reads CASSLGYGLSGRTKAEQFF. DNA for the CDR3: TGTGCCAGCAGCTTGGGTTACGGCTTAAGCGGGAGGACGAAAGCTGAGCAGTTCTTC. The chain combines TRBV5-6 with TRBJ2-1; TRBD2 aligns across 9 bases. V gave up 0 bases and J gave up 9 bases; unmatched junction bases: 19. In germline, CDR1 is SGHDT, CDR2 YYEEEE. CDR3 size: 19 residues.

This rearrangement joins TRBV12-5 to TRBJ2-1, with 7 bases aligning to TRBD1. V lost 2 bases and J lost 10; bases outside the gene matches: 5. Germline loops: CDR1 LGHNT, CDR2 FRNRAP. The CDR3 extends over 13 amino acids. CDR3 residues: CASGLWLQGEQFF. The CDR3 DNA follows: TGTGCTAGTGGTTTGTGGCTACAGGGGGAGCAGTTCTTC.

CDR3 nucleotide sequence: TGTGCCAGCAGCACCCTTTGGGACAGGCGGGGAGACGACGAGCAGTACTTC. This translates into CASSTLWDRRGDDEQYF. The V gene is TRBV6-2 or TRBV6-3, the J gene TRBJ2-7; 8 bases align to TRBD1. This CDR3 has 17 amino acids. Trimming at V came to 6 bases and at J to 5 bases, leaving 18 bases not matched to a gene. Germline values: CDR1 MNHEY, CDR2 SVGEGT.

This clone was seen a few times. This chain uses TRBV9 with TRBJ1-2; a possible D gene is TRBD1 (6 bases). In germline, CDR1 is SGDLS, CDR2 YYNGEE. Trimming shortened V by 0 bases and J by 3 bases, and 12 bases separated the two germline ends. The CDR3 contains 15 residues. The DNA for the CDR3 is TGTGCCAGCAGCGTAGGTAGGGGGAACTACTATGGCTACACCTTC. Protein sequence: CASSVGRGNYYGYTF.

The chain uses TRBV7-3 and TRBJ2-1, with D tentatively TRBD2 (5 bases). Germline V gene data show CDR1 as SGHTA and CDR2 as FQGTGA. Trimming removed 2 bases from V and 8 bases from J, with 16 bases in between. The CDR3 is 15 residues long. The CDR3 coding sequence is TGTGCCAGCAGCTTACGGGCGGGCCCCTATGATGAGCAGTTCTTC. It specifies CASSLRAGPYDEQFF.

The chain is built from TRBV6-2 or TRBV6-3 and TRBJ2-2; TRBD1 matches at 7 bases. The V and J ends lost 0 bases and 2 bases, in that order; junction bases with no gene match: 3. Germline assignment: CDR1 MNHEY and CDR2 SVGEGT. The CDR3 is 16 amino acids. The CDR3 sequence: CASSYSGQLNTGELFF. In DNA form, the CDR3 reads TGTGCCAGCAGTTACTCGGGACAGCTCAACACCGGGGAGCTGTTTTTT.

The chain is built from TRBV27 and TRBJ1-5; 8 positions agree with TRBD1. J was trimmed by 5 bases and V by 5 bases; bases with no gene match: 8. CDR1 is MNHEY, CDR2 SMNVEV, per germline (reference sequence). The CDR3 runs to 15 residues. In DNA form, the CDR3 reads TGTGCCAGCAGTCCATGGACAGGGTTGCATCAGCCCCAGCATTTT. It is translated as CASSPWTGLHQPQHF.

V and J are TRBV29-1 and TRBJ2-1; a weak D match, TRBD1 (6 bases). The CDR3 length is 15 residues. CDR1 is SQVTM and CDR2 is ANQGSEA in the germline V gene. Trimming shortened V by 3 bases and J by 3 bases, and 15 bases separated the two germline ends. The CDR3 nucleotides are TGCAGCGTTGATCCGAGGGGGAACAACTACAATGAGCAGTTCTTC. Translation: CSVDPRGNNYNEQFF.

This chain joins TRBV28 and TRBJ2-3, with D uncertain. The V gene lost 2 bases and the J gene lost 2 bases, with 8 bases spanning the gap. Germline CDR1 reads MDHEN; CDR2 reads SYDVKM. The CDR3 has 14 amino acids. The CDR3 spells CASSLVQTTDTQYF. CDR3 sequence (DNA): TGTGCCAGCAGTTTAGTCCAGACCACAGATACGCAGTATTTT.

This clone was seen just once. The rearrangement uses TRBV9 and TRBJ1-6; TRBD1 might be the D (6 bases). The V gene lost 2 bases and the J gene lost 0 bases, with 18 bases spanning the gap. Germline-derived CDR1 and CDR2 are SGDLS and YYNGEE. The CDR3 covers 19 residues. Written as DNA, the CDR3 is TGTGCCAGCAGCGTCACCATTCTTGACAGGAGCTCCTATAATTCACCCCTCCACTTT. The encoded protein is CASSVTILDRSSYNSPLHF.

The rearrangement links TRBV29-1 to TRBJ2-5, with 10 nucleotides matching TRBD1. The germline V gene encodes CDR1 SQVTM and CDR2 ANQGSEA. The CDR3 totals 13 residues. With V trimmed by 3 bases and J by 5 bases, 3 bases remained unmatched. CDR3 in DNA: TGCAGCGTTGAGACAGGGGGCTTGGAGACCCAGTACTTC. Protein sequence: CSVETGGLETQYF.

This clone occurred once. The CDR3: CASSQGFHRYEQFF. In DNA form, the CDR3 reads TGTGCCAGCAGCCAAGGATTTCATCGATATGAGCAGTTCTTC. The chain joins TRBV14 to TRBJ2-1; D unclear. The CDR3 contains 14 residues. In germline, CDR1 is SGHDN, CDR2 FVKESK. V was clipped by 1 base and J by 8 bases, with 12 bases between them.

The rearrangement links TRBV7-9 to TRBJ1-4; a possible D gene is TRBD1 (5 bases). V was cut by 5 bases and J by 0 bases, with 10 bases left in between. CDR1 SEHNR and CDR2 FQNEAQ come from the germline V gene (reference sequence). The CDR3 has 15 amino acids. DNA of the CDR3: TGTGCCAGCAGCCCCAGGGAAGCAACTAATGAAAAACTGTTTTTT. Translated, it gives CASSPREATNEKLFF.

The V gene is TRBV3-1 (or the pseudogene TRBV3-2), the J gene TRBJ2-1, with 8 bases aligning to TRBD2. This CDR3 comprises 12 residues. Per germline, CDR1 LGHDT and CDR2 YNNKEL (reference sequence). The trim removed 1 base at V and 15 bases at J, leaving 5 bases unmatched. The DNA of the CDR3 is TGTGCCAGCAGCCAAGTGCGGACTAGCCTGTTCTTC. Protein: CASSQVRTSLFF.

V is TRBV7-9 and J is TRBJ2-3; D possibly uses TRBD1 or TRBD2 (5 bases each). The CDR3 is made up of 15 amino acids. Germline loops: CDR1 SEHNR, CDR2 FQNEAQ (reference sequence). V was clipped by 0 bases and J by 0 bases, with 7 bases between them. This CDR3 is CASSLAGASTDTQYF. CDR3 nucleotide sequence: TGTGCCAGCAGCTTAGCCGGGGCAAGCACAGATACGCAGTATTTT. Full variable domain (remainder filled in from reference TRBV7-9 and TRBJ2-3): DTGVSQNPRHKITKRGQNVTFRCDPISEHNRLYWYRQTLGQGPEFLTYFQNEAQLEKSRLLSDRFSAERPKGSFSTLEIQRTEQGDSAMYLCASSLAGASTDTQYFGPGTRLTVL.

This clone has a single count. The rearrangement uses TRBV6-5 and TRBJ1-4; 7 bases line up with TRBD1. This CDR3 is built from 15 residues. V trimming: 7 bases; J trimming: 2 bases; junction bases outside the gene matches: 7. Germline V lookup: CDR1 MNHEY, CDR2 SVGAGI. The CDR3: CASTPTGATNEKLFF. CDR3 DNA: TGTGCCAGCACCCCTACAGGGGCGACTAATGAAAAACTGTTTTTT.

The gene calls are TRBV11-2 and TRBJ1-4, with D possibly TRBD1 on 5 matching bases. This CDR3 is 15 amino acids long. V was cut by 1 base and J by 7 bases, with 13 bases left in between. The germline gives CDR1 SGHAT, CDR2 FQNNGV. Here the CDR3 DNA reads TGTGCCAGCAGCTTAGGGCCGGGACGGAGTGAAAAACTGTTTTTT. Its protein is CASSLGPGRSEKLFF.